These 28 T cell receptor beta chains originate from one sample sequenced in a study of T cell clonality in common variable immunodeficiency. General observations from the study: Fewer deletions and N-nucleotide insertions were reportedly seen in common variable immunodeficiency TCR beta sequences.

Clones were sequenced by immunoSEQ multiplex PCR, and TCRdb holds only the in-frame ones, with some missing. Listed here are more than 25,000 clones without any singletons, the top ten holding 4%. These receptors have no identified antigens. Sequencing input: peripheral blood mononuclear cells. The receptor source for this set is a human donor with common variable immunodeficiency.

This clone was seen a handful of times. The CDR3 end is not reached by the read, which stops 3 residues before it; the germline J gene fills it in. The chain has TRBV30 and TRBJ2-7; tentative D call: TRBD2 (6 bases). Per germline, CDR1 GTSNPN and CDR2 SVGIG (reference sequence). The CDR3 contains 14 residues. V was cut by 4 bases and J by 3 bases, with 16 bases left in between. The part of the CDR3 DNA that was read is TGTGCCTGGAAAAGGGCGGGAACCTTCTACGAG. Translating it yields CAWKRAGTFYE. The whole CDR3 protein reads CAWKRAGTFYEQYF.

This clone was detected many times. The sequenced fragment ends 3 residues before the CDR3 boundary, so the rest is inferred from the germline J gene. The chain employs TRBV13 and TRBJ2-3; 15 positions agree with TRBD2. The germline V gene has CDR1 PRHDT and CDR2 FYEKMQ (reference sequence). This CDR3 comprises 15 residues. The trim removed 8 bases at V and 6 bases at J, leaving 6 bases unmatched. The sequenced part of the CDR3 DNA is TGTGCCAGCCATATCGGACTAGCGGGAGGGGATACG. Amino acid sequence: CASHIGLAGGDT. The full-length CDR3 reads as CASHIGLAGGDTQYF.

This clone was counted many times. The CDR3 end lies 3 residues beyond the end of the read and is filled in from the germline J gene. This rearrangement joins TRBV30 to TRBJ2-5, with 11 bases that match TRBD1. Looked up from germline, CDR1 is GTSNPN and CDR2 is SVGIG (reference sequence). The CDR3 contains 13 residues. The V and J ends lost 3 bases and 6 bases, in that order; junction bases with no gene match: 3. Here the CDR3 reads CAWSGTGGKTQYF. The CDR3 bases that were read are TGTGCCTGGAGCGGGACAGGGGGAAAGACC. The full variable domain, in which reference TRBV30 and TRBJ2-5 provide the parts outside the CDR3, is SQTIHQWPATLVQPVGSPLSLECTVEGTSNPNLYWYRQAAGRGLQLLFYSVGIGQISSEVPQNLSASRPQDRQFILSSKKLLLSDSGFYLCAWSGTGGKTQYFGPGTRLLVL.

This clone was counted between two and nine times. The sequenced part of the CDR3 DNA is TGTGCCAGCAGCTATCGAGCGGGAGCGAACACCGGGGAG. Amino acids: CASSYRAGANTGE. The full CDR3 protein reads CASSYRAGANTGELFF. This chain connects TRBV7-3 to TRBJ2-2; TRBD2 matches 8 bases. The DNA ends 3 residues before the CDR3 does, and the rest of the CDR3 is filled in from the germline J gene. Germline CDR1 and CDR2: SGHTA and FQGTGA. V trimming: 4 bases; J trimming: 0 bases; junction bases outside the gene matches: 4. CDR3 length equals 16 residues.

On this clone itself: The CDR3 goes on 3 residues after the read ends, and that part is filled in from the germline J gene. The chain recombines TRBV2 with TRBJ1-1; 8 bases match TRBD1. The length of the CDR3 is 15 residues. The V gene's germline CDR1 is SNHLY and CDR2 FYNNEI. V was pared by 2 bases and J by 5 bases, with 7 bases of the junction left unmatched. CDR3 bases read: TGTGCCAGCAGTGAACAGGGGGCACGGTATACTGAA. It specifies CASSEQGARYTE. The entire CDR3 protein reads CASSEQGARYTEAFF.

Only a few counts were recorded for this clone. The read comes to an end 3 residues before the CDR3 does, leaving the germline J gene to fill in the end. This sequence joins TRBV29-1 and TRBJ1-2; unclear D gene. Per germline, CDR1 SQVTM and CDR2 ANQGSEA. V lost 4 bases to trimming and J lost 0 bases, with 9 bases between them. This CDR3 is built from 13 residues. The CDR3 bases that were read are TGCAGCGTTGTCGGCAGCGCTAACTATGGC. Translating gives CSVVGSANYG. The entire CDR3 protein reads CSVVGSANYGYTF.

As to this clone: The read comes to an end 3 residues before the CDR3 does, leaving the germline J gene to fill in the end. The chain recombines TRBV2 with TRBJ1-1; TRBD1 aligns across 7 bases. The CDR3 covers 13 residues. The germline V gene has CDR1 SNHLY and CDR2 FYNNEI. The chain's CDR3 is CASSVDRATRAFF. CDR3 DNA, as far as it was read: TGTGCCAGCAGTGTAGACAGGGCAACTCGA.

This clone came up a few times. The read finishes 3 residues shy of the CDR3 end, and the germline J gene is used to complete it. Other DNA sequences within the sample encode an identical CDR3. The rearrangement uses TRBV18 and TRBJ2-1; D is ambiguous. This CDR3 is built from 13 residues. Germline CDR1 reads KGHSH; CDR2 reads LQKENI. Between the trimmed V and J ends, which lost 6 bases and 7 bases, there was a span of 13 bases. CDR3 loop: CASSPSWANEQFF. The sequenced part of the CDR3 DNA is TGTGCCAGCTCCCCATCTTGGGCAAATGAG.

Comments on this clone: Read coverage stops 3 residues before the CDR3 terminus; the germline J gene supplies the remainder. The rearrangement joins TRBV18 to TRBJ1-1; 7 bases map to TRBD1. Germline-derived CDR1 and CDR2 are KGHSH and LQKENI. V lost 2 bases, J lost 4 bases, and 4 bases stayed unmatched. There are 14 residues in the CDR3. CDR3 amino acids: CASSPDPGGTEAFF. CDR3 DNA, as far as it was read: TGTGCCAGCTCACCAGATCCAGGGGGCACTGAA.

Concerning this clone itself: The sequenced fragment ends 3 residues before the CDR3 boundary, so the rest is inferred from the germline J gene. J is TRBJ1-3 and V is TRBV18; tentatively, D is TRBD1 (6 bases). CDR1 is KGHSH, CDR2 LQKENI, per germline. The CDR3 runs to 16 residues. Trimming pared 3 bases from V and 0 bases from J, leaving 12 bases between. CDR3 bases read: TGTGCCAGCTCACCGACCGGGACACCCTCTGGAAACACC. It codes for CASSPTGTPSGNT. The complete CDR3 protein is CASSPTGTPSGNTIYF.

As concerns this clone: Read coverage stops 3 residues before the CDR3 terminus; the germline J gene supplies the remainder. This chain links TRBV7-6 with TRBJ2-5; the D gene is possibly TRBD2 (6 bases). Germline lookup yields CDR1 SGHVS and CDR2 FNYEAQ. This CDR3 is 13 amino acids long. The ends were cut back, 1 base at V and 5 bases at J, with 8 bases in the middle. CDR3 region: CASSLGLDETQYF. The CDR3 DNA, read in part, is TGTGCCAGCAGCTTAGGACTAGACGAGACC.

This clone occurred many times. Read data end 3 residues before the CDR3 end; the end is taken from the germline J gene. The chain couples TRBV5-4 to TRBJ2-4; the D is unclear. Germline CDR1 and CDR2: SGHNT and YYREEE (reference sequence). This CDR3 has 14 amino acids. Trimming cost V 2 bases and J 0 bases, with 6 bases left between them. CDR3 loop: CASSFYGAKNIQYF. CDR3 bases read: TGTGCCAGCAGCTTTTACGGAGCCAAAAACATT.

This clone was seen at least ten times. The CDR3 sequence is CASSLGGDLDTEAFF. CDR3 bases read: TGTGCCAGCAGCTTGGGCGGGGATTTGGACACTGAA. V is TRBV5-6 and J is TRBJ1-1; D gene ambiguous. The sequence runs out 3 residues before the end of the CDR3; the remainder is reconstructed from the germline J gene. Germline V gives CDR1 SGHDT, CDR2 YYEEEE. Deletions cut 0 bases from V and 3 bases from J, with 12 bases between. The CDR3 consists of 15 residues.

Ten or more counts support this clone. The part of the CDR3 DNA that was read is TGTGCCATCAGTGATACAGATGAGGGCTCTGGGGCCAACGTC. Amino acid sequence: CAISDTDEGSGANV. The whole CDR3 protein is CAISDTDEGSGANVLTF. The rearrangement joins TRBV10-3 to TRBJ2-6; D possibly corresponds to TRBD2 (5 bases). The sequenced fragment ends 3 residues before the CDR3 boundary, so the rest is inferred from the germline J gene. Trimming left V 3 bases short and J 0 bases short, with 12 bases between. Per the germline V gene, CDR1 is ENHRY and CDR2 is SYGVKD. The CDR3 length is 17 residues.

In this sample, this clone turned up a few times. Coverage ceases 3 residues before the CDR3 finishes, and the germline J gene fills in the end. The chain employs TRBV2 and TRBJ1-2; weak D call: TRBD1 (6 bases). This CDR3 has 13 amino acids. Trimming cost V 3 bases and J 2 bases, with 7 bases left between them. CDR1 is SNHLY, CDR2 FYNNEI, per germline. The CDR3 loop is CASSDRGNYGYTF. CDR3 bases read: TGTGCCAGCAGTGACAGGGGCAACTATGGC.

This clone was detected a few times. The read stops 3 residues short of the end of the CDR3; the missing end is completed from the germline J gene. The V and J genes are TRBV2 and TRBJ2-2; a weak D match, TRBD2 (5 bases). This CDR3 is built from 15 residues. Germline V gene data show CDR1 as SNHLY and CDR2 as FYNNEI. Trimming pared 4 bases from V and 0 bases from J, leaving 9 bases between. Incomplete CDR3 DNA: TGTGCCAGCAGTGTAATGCGGGCGAACACCGGGGAG. Protein sequence: CASSVMRANTGE. The full CDR3 sequence reads CASSVMRANTGELFF.

Comment on this clone: The read ends 3 residues shy of where the CDR3 ends; the end is completed using the germline J gene. The chain carries TRBV29-1 and TRBJ2-5, with 9 bases identical to TRBD2. The CDR3 is 12 residues long. Germline CDR1 is SQVTM and CDR2 is ANQGSEA. Unmatched junction bases numbered 5, after V lost 5 bases and J lost 7 bases. The DNA read from the CDR3 is TGCAGCGTTATTAGCGGGAGAGGGACC. Protein sequence: CSVISGRGT. In full, the CDR3 reads CSVISGRGTQYF.

A note on this clone: The sequenced fragment ends 3 residues before the CDR3 boundary, so the rest is inferred from the germline J gene. The chain uses TRBV30 and TRBJ2-1; 9 nucleotides line up with TRBD2. The V and J ends lost 7 bases and 1 base, in that order; junction bases with no gene match: 11. Germline V gene sequence: CDR1 GTSNPN, CDR2 SVGIG (reference sequence). This CDR3 is 16 amino acids long. The CDR3 DNA, read in part, is TGTGCCTTCTCCCCGGGAAGCGGGAGGTCCTACAATGAG. It translates to CAFSPGSGRSYNE. The whole CDR3 reads CAFSPGSGRSYNEQFF.

This clone was detected only a few times. Read data end 3 residues before the CDR3 end; the end is taken from the germline J gene. This chain links TRBV7-8 with TRBJ2-7, with a weak D call TRBD1 (5 bases). The V gene's germline CDR1 is SGHVS and CDR2 FQNEAQ. CDR3 size: 15 residues. V lost 1 base and J 0 bases, leaving 10 bases between the germline ends. The CDR3 DNA, read in part, is TGTGCCAGCAGCTTAGGGGGCCCCGACTCCTACGAG. It specifies CASSLGGPDSYE. The CDR3 in its entirety is CASSLGGPDSYEQYF. Complete variable domain (other parts from reference TRBV7-8 and TRBJ2-7): GAGVSQSPRYKVAKRGQDVALRCDPISGHVSLFWYQQALGQGPEFLTYFQNEAQLDKSGLPSDRFFAERPEGSVSTLKIQRTQQEDSAVYLCASSLGGPDSYEQYFGPGTRLTVT.

This clone was counted only a few times. The observed sequence ends 3 residues before the CDR3 terminus, with the missing tail filled in from the germline J gene. The chain uses TRBV5-5 and TRBJ1-5; D is unresolved. This CDR3 is built from 13 residues. Trimming removed 5 bases at V and 9 bases at J, with 15 bases between. CDR1 is SGHKS, CDR2 YYEKEE, per germline (reference sequence). CDR3 amino acids: CASSLLDSPPQHF. The covered CDR3 bases are TGTGCCAGCAGTCTCTTGGACTCTCCGCCC.

The sample holds many counts of this clone. The DNA ends 3 residues before the CDR3 does, and the rest of the CDR3 is filled in from the germline J gene. The chain has TRBV7-3 and TRBJ2-7; maybe TRBD1 (6 bases). CDR1 is SGHTA, CDR2 FQGTGA, per germline. Trimming took 1 base from V and 2 from J, leaving 15 bases between them. This CDR3 region has 16 residues. The part of the CDR3 DNA that was read is TGTGCCAGCAGCTTAATAGGAGGACAGAAAACCTACGAG. Translated: CASSLIGGQKTYE. The full CDR3 reads CASSLIGGQKTYEQYF. Full variable domain (rest looked up from reference TRBV7-3 and TRBJ2-7): GAGVSQTPSNKVTEKGKYVELRCDPISGHTALYWYRQSLGQGPEFLIYFQGTGAADDSGLPNDRFFAVRPEGSVSTLKIQRTERGDSAVYLCASSLIGGQKTYEQYFGPGTRLTVT.

Comment on this clone: The DNA ends 3 residues before the CDR3 does, and the rest of the CDR3 is filled in from the germline J gene. The rearrangement links TRBV6-2 or TRBV6-3 to TRBJ2-7; 7 positions match TRBD1. V trimming: 2 bases; J trimming: 0 bases; junction bases outside the gene matches: 10. CDR1 and CDR2 (germline): MNHEY, SVGEGT. The CDR3 spans 17 residues. Incomplete CDR3 DNA: TGTGCCAGCAGTTACCCCCCGGGACAGAAAATCTCCTACGAG. Amino acids: CASSYPPGQKISYE. The whole CDR3 is CASSYPPGQKISYEQYF.

This clone was seen only a few times. The CDR3 goes on 3 residues after the read ends, and that part is filled in from the germline J gene. The rearrangement links TRBV20-1 to TRBJ2-3; 8 bases align to TRBD2. There are 16 residues in the CDR3. After removal of 6 bases from V and 2 bases from J, the junction contained 13 bases not matched to a gene. The germline gives CDR1 DFQATT, CDR2 SNEGSKA (reference sequence). The DNA read from the CDR3 is TGCAGTGCCCGTGCGTCGCGGGAGGCCATCACAGATACG. It specifies CSARASREAITDT. In full, the CDR3 is CSARASREAITDTQYF.

This clone was observed a handful of times. The CDR3 extends 3 residues past the end of the read, so its final part is completed from the germline J gene. This chain uses TRBV5-1 with TRBJ1-2; tentatively, D is TRBD1 (5 bases). There are 15 residues in the CDR3. Germline V gene data show CDR1 as SGHRS and CDR2 as YFSETQ. Trimming removed 0 bases at V and 3 bases at J, with 12 bases between. This CDR3 is CASSLAGGNYYGYTF. The DNA read from the CDR3 is TGCGCCAGCAGCTTGGCGGGGGGGAACTACTATGGC.

This clone has more than one count but fewer than ten. The read finishes 3 residues shy of the CDR3 end, and the germline J gene is used to complete it. This chain connects TRBV19 to TRBJ1-4; D is possibly TRBD1 (5 bases). Trimming took 6 bases from V and 3 from J, leaving 11 bases between them. Looked up from germline, CDR1 is LNHDA and CDR2 is SQIVND (reference sequence). CDR3 length: 14 amino acids. The chain's CDR3 is CASSRQTANEKLFF. The CDR3 bases that were read are TGTGCCAGTAGCCGACAGACTGCTAATGAAAAA.

There are a few counts of this clone. The read terminates 3 residues before the CDR3 end, so the remaining end is supplied by the germline J gene. This chain joins TRBV19 and TRBJ1-2; 10 bases align to TRBD1. The CDR3 has 15 residues. Trimming cost V 5 bases and J 4 bases; bases outside gene matches: 7. The germline gives CDR1 LNHDA, CDR2 SQIVND (reference sequence). The sequenced part of the CDR3 DNA is TGTGCCAGTAGTGGTACCGGGACAGGGGCCTATGGC. Translating it yields CASSGTGTGAYG. The entire CDR3 sequence reads CASSGTGTGAYGYTF.

This clone was counted only a few times. The read finishes 3 residues shy of the CDR3 end, and the germline J gene is used to complete it. The rearrangement joins TRBV7-3 to TRBJ1-6; D unclear. The germline gives CDR1 SGHTA, CDR2 FQGTGA. The CDR3 runs 14 residues. V was shortened by 1 base and J by 2 bases, with 3 bases between the two germline ends. The part of the CDR3 DNA that was read is TGTGCCAGCAGCTTAAGTACCTATAATTCACCC. Translated: CASSLSTYNSP. The full CDR3 protein reads CASSLSTYNSPLHF.

This clone was observed a few times. The CDR3 end is not reached by the read, which stops 3 residues before it; the germline J gene fills it in. The rearrangement joins TRBV7-9 to TRBJ2-5; TRBD2 might be the D (6 bases). The CDR3 consists of 13 residues. Trimming took off 2 bases at V and 5 bases at J, with 9 bases between the two ends. Germline V gives CDR1 SEHNR, CDR2 FQNEAQ (reference sequence). The CDR3 sequence: CASSLSGGETQYF. The part of the CDR3 DNA that was read is TGTGCCAGCAGCTTATCCGGAGGGGAGACC.